This T cell receptor (beta chain) was sequenced in a study of T cell repertoires in cytomegalovirus infection. Study details: Public signatures in TCR beta pointed to CMV infection and matching HLA type.

This clonotype was counted only a few times. Its antigen is unidentified. After removal of 0 bases from V and 0 bases from J, the junction contained 5 bases not matched to a gene. This CDR3 has 17 amino acids. CDR1 and CDR2 (germline): MGHRA, YSYEKL. General study results and limits: Summed frequency of public TCR beta families distinguished CMV carriers with the relevant HLA.

TCRdb independently ran MiXCR on the reads; one entry per CDR3 protein. The sample holds 110,000 or so distinct CDR3 sequences, over 30% seen once. The gene calls are TRBV4-1 and TRBJ2-7; 10 nucleotides align to TRBD1. This sequence originates from a human donor in good health (CMV status not recorded). Some clones in this sample may be carry-over from other donors' samples. Specimen: CD8+ T cells from cultured PBMCs, collected from culture after CMV antigen stimulation. DNA for the CDR3: TGCGCCAGCAGCCAAGATGTGGGACAGGGGCTCTCCTACGAGCAGTACTTC. This codes for CASSQDVGQGLSYEQYF.